This paragraph reports one T cell receptor (beta chain). Its antigen is still unknown. This specimen belongs to a study of T cell repertoires in cytomegalovirus infection. Study-level background: Recently identified HLA-C-restricted CMV epitopes were used, and well-studied HLA-B-restricted CMV epitopes were used as well.

TCRdb reprocessed the reads with MiXCR, giving one entry per CDR3 protein. The repertoire holds about 900,000 distinct CDR3 sequences, with 31% as singletons. Study conclusions and caveats: It was HLA-C-restricted CMV-specific TCR beta clonotypes that dominated the response ex vivo. People with CMV and the relevant HLA were identified by cumulative public TCR beta family frequency.

The germline CDR1 and CDR2 sequences are SNHLY and FYNNEI. V was pared by 0 bases and J by 3 bases, with 13 bases between. The CDR3 spans 16 residues. V and J are TRBV2 and TRBJ2-3; D is possibly TRBD2 (6 bases). The receptor was derived from a human donor in good health (CMV status not recorded). Some clones in this sample may be carry-over from other donors' samples. Sequencing used cultured CD8+ T cells from PBMCs, obtained from culture after CMV antigen stimulation. The CDR3 DNA is TGTGCCAGCAGTGAAGCGATCGGGGGAACGACAGATACGCAGTATTTT. Protein sequence: CASSEAIGGTTDTQYF.